The following is a T cell receptor beta chain sequence with its context. Its antigen is unknown. MiXCR, run by TCRdb on the reads, gives a single entry per CDR3 protein. The data show some 71,000 distinct CDR3 sequences, around 28% seen once. This record belongs to a study of T cell repertoires in cytomegalovirus infection. Notes on the study in general: Clonotype analysis showed dominance of the ex vivo response by HLA-C-restricted CMV-specific TCR beta clonotypes.

The sample in question was CD8+ T cells from cultured PBMCs, obtained from culture after CMV antigen stimulation. The receptor comes from a human donor in good health (CMV status not recorded). Some clones in this sample may be carry-over from other donors' samples.

As DNA, the CDR3 is TGTGCCAGCGGCCCGGGGGCCTTGACCTACGAGCAGTACTTC. Translating it yields CASGPGALTYEQYF. The J gene is TRBJ2-7, the V gene TRBV6-2 or TRBV6-3; D may be TRBD1 or TRBD2 (6 bases each). Deletions cut 8 bases from V and 2 bases from J, with 16 bases between. CDR3 length: 14 residues. In germline, CDR1 is MNHEY, CDR2 SVGEGT.